This T cell receptor (beta chain) was recorded in a study of blood T cell repertoires in COVID-19. CDR1 and CDR2 from the germline V gene are ENHRY and SYGVKD. The CDR3 runs to 17 residues. The V end was cut by 0 bases, the J end by 4 bases, with 18 bases between. Assay used: immunoSEQ multiplex PCR; TCRdb lists only in-frame clones, some missing. The sample shows some 260,000 clones, over 65% of them seen only once. This clonotype was obtained from a woman aged 80 or over with acute or convalescent COVID-19. This chain uses TRBV10-3 with TRBJ2-5; TRBD1 is a possible D gene (7 bases). Input material: peripheral blood. This CDR3 is CAISESEGAGLRETQYF. The CDR3 region has the DNA TGTGCCATCAGTGAGTCGGAGGGGGCAGGCCTACGAGAGACCCAGTACTTC.